One sample yielded the 28 T cell receptor beta chains listed below, sequenced in a study of Ad26.COV2.S vaccination and SARS-CoV-2 variants. Clones were sequenced by immunoSEQ multiplex PCR, and TCRdb holds only the in-frame ones, with some missing. Among 300,000 to 450,000 clones listed, 92% were seen once. Material: peripheral blood, obtained after recovery from COVID-19. The receptors come from a human donor who had recovered from COVID-19.

The chain uses TRBV2 and TRBJ1-6, with a weak D call TRBD1 (6 bases). The V gene's germline CDR1 is SNHLY and CDR2 FYNNEI. V gave up 6 bases and J gave up 6 bases, with 9 bases separating them. The CDR3 consists of 13 residues. As DNA, the CDR3 is TGTGCCAGCAGAGGACAGCCTAATTCACCCCTCCACTTT. As protein: CASRGQPNSPLHF.

The chain employs TRBV5-1 and TRBJ2-7; D remains ambiguous. The length of the CDR3 is 15 residues. The germline gives CDR1 SGHRS, CDR2 YFSETQ. The ends were cut back, 3 bases at V and 7 bases at J, with 20 bases in the middle. The CDR3 loop reads CASSSYRGLVDEQYF. CDR3 bases: TGCGCCAGCAGCTCCTACAGAGGTCTGGTGGATGAGCAGTACTTC.

This sequence joins TRBV5-6 and TRBJ2-4; the match to TRBD1 covers 7 bases. The J segment lost 0 bases and the V segment lost 4 bases, leaving 7 bases of the junction unmatched. Looked up from germline, CDR1 is SGHDT and CDR2 is YYEEEE. The CDR3 contains 16 residues. CDR3 coding DNA: TGTGCCAGCAGCCAGAGACAGGGCCTAGCCAAAAACATTCAGTACTTC. It yields the protein CASSQRQGLAKNIQYF.

The chain has TRBV6-1 and TRBJ2-7; D is possibly TRBD1 (5 bases). The V gene lost 2 bases and the J gene lost 1 base, with 9 bases spanning the gap. Germline V gene sequence: CDR1 MNHNS, CDR2 SASEGT. This CDR3 spans 14 amino acids. Written as DNA, the CDR3 is TGTGCCAGCAGTGAACAGGGCGGATCCTACGAGCAGTACTTC. Residues: CASSEQGGSYEQYF.

The gene calls are TRBV16 and TRBJ1-4, with a tentative D call TRBD1 (5 bases). Germline CDR1 and CDR2: KGHSY and FQNENV. This CDR3 contains 15 residues. The ends were cut back, 0 bases at V and 7 bases at J, with 12 bases in the middle. The DNA of the CDR3 is TGTGCCAGCAGCCAATCCGGCCAGGGAACTGAAAAACTGTTTTTT. Amino acid sequence: CASSQSGQGTEKLFF.

Comments on this clone: The junction shows a germline mismatch at one end, possibly a read error. V gene TRBV7-3 combines with J gene TRBJ1-1; TRBD1 is a possible D gene (5 bases). The CDR3 is 16 residues long. In germline, CDR1 is SGHTA, CDR2 FQGTGA. The CDR3 sequence: CASSPHQGAGNAEAFF. The CDR3 DNA sequence: TGTGCCAGCAGCCCACATCAGGGCGCGGGGAACGCTGAAGCTTTCTTT.

Concerning this clone itself: Other DNA sequences within the sample encode an identical CDR3. The chain carries TRBV6-5 and TRBJ2-5; 7 bases map to TRBD2. CDR3 size: 11 residues. Germline CDR1 and CDR2: MNHEY and SVGAGI. With V trimmed by 7 bases and J by 5 bases, 1 base remained unmatched. The DNA for the CDR3 is TGTGCCAGCATCGGGAGGGAGACCCAGTACTTC. Protein: CASIGRETQYF.

The V gene is TRBV5-1, the J gene TRBJ1-2; perhaps TRBD1 as D (6 bases). The CDR3 length is 12 residues. V was cut by 4 bases and J by 8 bases, with 12 bases left in between. Germline CDR1 is SGHRS and CDR2 is YFSETQ. CDR3 coding DNA: TGCGCCAGCAGCCTCGAGGGACAAGGCTACACCTTC. This gives the protein CASSLEGQGYTF.

V and J are TRBV3-1 (or the pseudogene TRBV3-2) and TRBJ2-7; TRBD2 matches 9 bases. Germline lookup yields CDR1 LGHDT and CDR2 YNNKEL (reference sequence). The V and J ends lost 5 bases and 6 bases, in that order; junction bases with no gene match: 11. The CDR3 covers 15 residues. DNA of the CDR3: TGTGCCAGCAGCGGCCTCGCGGGGGGGCCTGTCGAGCAGTACTTC. The encoded protein is CASSGLAGGPVEQYF.

The table lists this clone with a count of one. The chain carries TRBV15 and TRBJ2-7, with D uncertain. Trimming removed 2 bases from V and 7 bases from J, with 9 bases in between. CDR1 LNHNV and CDR2 YYDKDF come from the germline V gene (reference sequence). The CDR3 contains 12 residues. CDR3 residues: CATSRTTREQYF. In nucleotides, the CDR3 is TGTGCCACCAGCAGAACTACGAGGGAGCAGTACTTC.

The chain joins TRBV27 to TRBJ1-1; D remains unclear. The CDR3 is 14 amino acids. The V and J ends lost 3 bases and 0 bases respectively, with 8 bases between them. The germline CDR1 and CDR2 sequences are MNHEY and SMNVEV (reference sequence). The CDR3 spells CASSFGSMNTEAFF. The CDR3 region has the DNA TGTGCCAGCAGTTTCGGCAGCATGAACACTGAAGCTTTCTTT.

The chain uses TRBV6-4 and TRBJ2-3; 10 bases line up with TRBD2. Unmatched junction bases numbered 5, after V lost 0 bases and J lost 5 bases. This CDR3 spans 16 amino acids. Germline loops: CDR1 MRHNA, CDR2 SNTAGT. The CDR3 spells CASSDSSGGALDTQYF. CDR3 DNA: TGTGCCAGCAGTGACTCGAGCGGGGGGGCCCTAGATACGCAGTATTTT.

The chain combines TRBV28 with TRBJ2-2; D could derive from TRBD1 or TRBD2 (6 bases each). CDR3 length: 13 amino acids. V lost 7 bases and J 7 bases, leaving 13 bases between the germline ends. CDR1 and CDR2 from the germline V gene are MDHEN and SYDVKM. The CDR3 reads CASKIGGLGELFF. DNA of the CDR3: TGTGCCAGCAAGATAGGGGGGCTCGGGGAGCTGTTTTTT.

The chain links TRBV5-1 to TRBJ1-1; no clear D gene. V was shortened by 0 bases and J by 3 bases, with 9 bases between the two germline ends. The length of the CDR3 is 14 residues. Germline V lookup: CDR1 SGHRS, CDR2 YFSETQ. The DNA of the CDR3 is TGCGCCAGCAGCTTGGTTGGCTTCGACACTGAAGCTTTCTTT. This codes for CASSLVGFDTEAFF.

The CDR3 loop reads CASSVDRGNSPLHF. Here the CDR3 DNA reads TGTGCCAGCAGCGTAGACCGGGGAAATTCACCCCTCCACTTT. This chain connects TRBV9 to TRBJ1-6; D not certain. Between the trimmed V and J ends, which lost 0 bases and 7 bases, there was a span of 8 bases. This CDR3 is built from 14 residues. Germline V gives CDR1 SGDLS, CDR2 YYNGEE.

The rearrangement uses TRBV6-5 and TRBJ2-5; D is perhaps TRBD2 (7 bases). The CDR3 sequence is 13 residues long. Trimming shortened V by 6 bases and J by 4 bases, and 12 bases separated the two germline ends. CDR1 and CDR2 from the germline V gene are MNHEY and SVGAGI. The CDR3 DNA sequence: TGTGCCAGCAGAAGGGGGGGTATAGAGACCCAGTACTTC. Translated: CASRRGGIETQYF.

The chain has TRBV6-5 and TRBJ1-5, with 9 bases lining up with TRBD1. V lost 2 bases and J lost 4; bases outside the gene matches: 3. The CDR3 loop spans 15 amino acids. CDR1 MNHEY and CDR2 SVGAGI come from the germline V gene. In DNA, the CDR3 is TGTGCCAGCAGTTACACGACAGGGGGTAATCAGCCCCAGCATTTT. Amino acid sequence: CASSYTTGGNQPQHF.

The rearrangement joins TRBV4-1 to TRBJ2-2; 9 bases are a match to TRBD1. This CDR3 comprises 16 residues. Germline-derived CDR1 and CDR2 are MGHRA and YSYEKL. V was clipped by 4 bases and J by 7 bases; unmatched bases: 10. This CDR3 reads CASSRNTGTGHGELFF. The CDR3 DNA sequence: TGCGCCAGCAGCCGGAACACCGGGACAGGGCACGGGGAGCTGTTTTTT.

In its sample, this clone was seen once. This sequence joins TRBV2 and TRBJ1-3; D might be TRBD1 (5 bases). Looked up from germline, CDR1 is SNHLY and CDR2 is FYNNEI. The ends were cut back, 4 bases at V and 10 bases at J, with 14 bases in the middle. The CDR3 contains 13 residues. CDR3 DNA sequence: TGTGCCAGCAGTGCCGGGGCCCCCTTAACCATATATTTT. It is translated as CASSAGAPLTIYF.

The genes are TRBV29-1 and TRBJ2-4; a possible D gene is TRBD2 (6 bases). Germline-derived CDR1 and CDR2 are SQVTM and ANQGSEA. This CDR3 has 12 residues. V lost 7 bases and J lost 6, with 13 bases in between. The CDR3 protein is CSAGSGGNIQYF. Written as DNA, the CDR3 is TGCAGCGCTGGTTCCGGGGGAAACATTCAGTACTTC.

The chain recombines TRBV10-3 with TRBJ1-5; D is unclear. The CDR3 runs 14 residues. Germline CDR1 is ENHRY and CDR2 is SYGVKD. Trimming removed 3 bases at V and 4 bases at J, with 10 bases between. In DNA form, the CDR3 reads TGTGCCATCAGTGACCGCCAGATTAATCAGCCCCAGCATTTT. Translating gives CAISDRQINQPQHF.

The CDR3 DNA is TGTGCCAGCAGTTACGAGAGGGGGCCTAACTATGGCTACACCTTC. Protein sequence: CASSYERGPNYGYTF. This chain uses TRBV6-5 with TRBJ1-2; 7 nucleotides agree with TRBD1. The V and J ends lost 2 bases and 0 bases, in that order; junction bases with no gene match: 3. The CDR3 runs to 15 residues. CDR1 is MNHEY, CDR2 SVGAGI, per germline.

The chain recombines TRBV7-2 with TRBJ2-7; 7 nucleotides line up with TRBD2. This CDR3 has 15 amino acids. Germline-derived CDR1 and CDR2 are SGHTA and FQGNSA. V shed 5 bases and J 0 bases; nucleotides not matched to a gene: 7. This chain's CDR3 is CASSPVGGDSYEQYF. The DNA for the CDR3 is TGTGCCAGCAGCCCAGTGGGGGGGGACTCCTACGAGCAGTACTTC.

The V and J genes are TRBV9 and TRBJ2-3; 8 bases fit TRBD2. V was pared by 3 bases and J by 0 bases, with 6 bases of the junction left unmatched. CDR1 and CDR2 (germline): SGDLS, YYNGEE. CDR3 length: 16 amino acids. The DNA of the CDR3 is TGTGCCAGCAGCGAAGGAGTAGCGGGAAGCACAGATACGCAGTATTTT. Residues: CASSEGVAGSTDTQYF.

The chain links TRBV20-1 to TRBJ2-7; the D is unclear. The CDR3 contains 11 residues. Germline V gene sequence: CDR1 DFQATT, CDR2 SNEGSKA (reference sequence). Trimming shortened V by 5 bases and J by 6 bases, and 11 bases separated the two germline ends. The CDR3 DNA reads TGCAGTGCTCCGGGCCCCCTCGAGCAGTACTTC. This sequence encodes CSAPGPLEQYF.

A single count supports this clone. V gene TRBV11-1 combines with J gene TRBJ1-3; TRBD1 might be the D (5 bases). The CDR3 extends over 14 amino acids. The V gene lost 5 bases and the J gene lost 0 bases, with 8 bases spanning the gap. Germline V gene data show CDR1 as SGHAT and CDR2 as FQDESV (reference sequence). CDR3: CASSRQISGNTIYF. CDR3 coding DNA: TGTGCCAGCAGCCGACAGATCTCTGGAAACACCATATATTTT.

In DNA form, the CDR3 reads TGCGCCAGCAGCCAAGATCGGGGGGGGATTGAGCAGTTCTTC. Translation: CASSQDRGGIEQFF. The chain employs TRBV4-1 and TRBJ2-1; TRBD2 matches at 8 bases. The CDR3 sequence is 14 residues long. Germline V CDR1 and CDR2: MGHRA, YSYEKL. Trimming took 0 bases from V and 9 from J; bases not matched to a gene: 4.

For the CDR3, the DNA is TGTGCCAGCAGTCCCCCAATACTCACAGATACGCAGTATTTT. Translated, it gives CASSPPILTDTQYF. The chain uses TRBV27 and TRBJ2-3; D is unresolved. Germline V CDR1 and CDR2: MNHEY, SMNVEV (reference sequence). This CDR3 is 14 amino acids long. Trimming cost V 5 bases and J 2 bases, with 11 bases left between them.